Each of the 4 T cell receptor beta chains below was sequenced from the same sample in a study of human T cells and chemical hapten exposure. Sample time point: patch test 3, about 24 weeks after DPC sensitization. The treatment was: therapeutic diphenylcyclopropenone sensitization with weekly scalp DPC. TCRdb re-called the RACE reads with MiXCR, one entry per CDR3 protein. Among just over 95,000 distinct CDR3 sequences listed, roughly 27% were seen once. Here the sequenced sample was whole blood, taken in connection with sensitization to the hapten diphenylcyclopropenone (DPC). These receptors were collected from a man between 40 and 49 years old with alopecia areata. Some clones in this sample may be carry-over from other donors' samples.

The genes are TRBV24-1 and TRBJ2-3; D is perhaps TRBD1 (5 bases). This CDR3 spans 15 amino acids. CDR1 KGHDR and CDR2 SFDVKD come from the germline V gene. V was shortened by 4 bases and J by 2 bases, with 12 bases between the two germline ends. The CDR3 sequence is CATSDANRFTDTQYF. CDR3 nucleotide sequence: TGTGCCACCAGTGACGCTAACAGGTTCACAGATACGCAGTATTTT.

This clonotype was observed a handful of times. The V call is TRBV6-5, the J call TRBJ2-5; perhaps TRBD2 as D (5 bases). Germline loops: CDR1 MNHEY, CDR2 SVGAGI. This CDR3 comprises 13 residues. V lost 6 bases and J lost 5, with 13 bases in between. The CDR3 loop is CASSPFGEETQYF. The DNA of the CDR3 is TGTGCCAGCAGCCCCTTTGGGGAGGAGACCCAGTACTTC.

The CDR3 DNA follows: TGTGCCAGCACACCTGGACAGGTTAGCAATCAGCCCCAGCATTTT. This translates into CASTPGQVSNQPQHF. This rearrangement joins TRBV2 to TRBJ1-5; the match to TRBD1 covers 7 bases. V dropped 7 bases and J dropped 0; count of bases not matched to a gene: 6. The CDR3 has 15 amino acids. Germline CDR1 reads SNHLY; CDR2 reads FYNNEI.

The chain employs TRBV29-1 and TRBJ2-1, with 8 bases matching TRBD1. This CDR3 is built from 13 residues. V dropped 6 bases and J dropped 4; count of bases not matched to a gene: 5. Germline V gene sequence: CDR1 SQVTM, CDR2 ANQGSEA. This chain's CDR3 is CSVSGTGYNEQFF. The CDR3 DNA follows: TGCAGCGTGTCCGGGACAGGTTACAATGAGCAGTTCTTC.